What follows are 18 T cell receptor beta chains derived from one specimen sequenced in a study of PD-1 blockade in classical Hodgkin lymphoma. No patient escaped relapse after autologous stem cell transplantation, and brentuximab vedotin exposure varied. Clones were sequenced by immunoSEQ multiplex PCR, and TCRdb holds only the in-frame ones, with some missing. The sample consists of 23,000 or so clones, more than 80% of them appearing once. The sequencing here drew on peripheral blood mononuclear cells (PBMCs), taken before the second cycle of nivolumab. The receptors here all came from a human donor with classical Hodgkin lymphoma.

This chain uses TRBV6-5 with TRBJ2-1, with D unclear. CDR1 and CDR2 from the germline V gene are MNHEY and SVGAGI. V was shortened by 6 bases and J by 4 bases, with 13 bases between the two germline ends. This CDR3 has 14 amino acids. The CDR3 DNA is TGTGCCAGCAGACCCAACCTTATTTACAATGAGCAGTTCTTC. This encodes CASRPNLIYNEQFF.

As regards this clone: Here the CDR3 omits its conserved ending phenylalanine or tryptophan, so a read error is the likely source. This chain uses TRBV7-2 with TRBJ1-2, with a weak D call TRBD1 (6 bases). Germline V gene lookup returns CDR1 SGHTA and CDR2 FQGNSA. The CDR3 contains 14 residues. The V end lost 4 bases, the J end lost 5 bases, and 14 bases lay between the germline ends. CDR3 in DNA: TGTGCCAGCAGCTCCACCACAGGGTGGTATGGCTACACCCTC. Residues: CASSSTTGWYGYTL.

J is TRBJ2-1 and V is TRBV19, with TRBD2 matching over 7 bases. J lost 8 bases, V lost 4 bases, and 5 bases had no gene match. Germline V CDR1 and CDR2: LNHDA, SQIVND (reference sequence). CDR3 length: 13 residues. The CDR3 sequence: CASSTKRGHEQFF. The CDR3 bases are TGTGCCAGTAGTACCAAGCGGGGTCATGAGCAGTTCTTC.

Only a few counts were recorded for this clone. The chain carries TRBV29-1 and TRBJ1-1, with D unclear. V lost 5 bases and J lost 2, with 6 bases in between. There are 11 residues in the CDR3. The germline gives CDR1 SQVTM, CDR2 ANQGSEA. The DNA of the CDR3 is TGCAGCGTTCGTGTTAACACTGAAGCTTTCTTT. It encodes CSVRVNTEAFF.

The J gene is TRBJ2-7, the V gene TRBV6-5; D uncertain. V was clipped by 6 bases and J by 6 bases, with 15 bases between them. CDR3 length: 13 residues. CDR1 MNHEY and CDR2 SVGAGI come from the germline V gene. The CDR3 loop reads CASSQSGYSEQYF. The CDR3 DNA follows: TGTGCCAGCAGCCAGTCTGGCTACTCCGAGCAGTACTTC.

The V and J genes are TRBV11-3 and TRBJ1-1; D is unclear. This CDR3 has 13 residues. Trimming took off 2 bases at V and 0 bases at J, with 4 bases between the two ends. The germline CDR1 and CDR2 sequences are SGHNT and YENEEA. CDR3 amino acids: CASSLTVNTEAFF. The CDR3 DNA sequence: TGTGCCAGCAGCTTAACGGTGAACACTGAAGCTTTCTTT.

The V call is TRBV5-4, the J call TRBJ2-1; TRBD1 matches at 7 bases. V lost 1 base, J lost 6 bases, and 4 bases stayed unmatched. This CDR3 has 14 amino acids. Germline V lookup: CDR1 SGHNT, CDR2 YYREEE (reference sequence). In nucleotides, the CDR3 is TGTGCCAGCAGCTTGATGGGACAGATCAATGAGCAGTTCTTC. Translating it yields CASSLMGQINEQFF.

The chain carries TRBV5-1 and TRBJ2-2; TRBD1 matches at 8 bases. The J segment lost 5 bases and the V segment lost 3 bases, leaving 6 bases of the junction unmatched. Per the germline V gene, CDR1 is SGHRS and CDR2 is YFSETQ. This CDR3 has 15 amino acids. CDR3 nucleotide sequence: TGCGCCAGCAGCTCAGGACAGGGTAGAACCGGGGAGCTGTTTTTT. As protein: CASSSGQGRTGELFF.

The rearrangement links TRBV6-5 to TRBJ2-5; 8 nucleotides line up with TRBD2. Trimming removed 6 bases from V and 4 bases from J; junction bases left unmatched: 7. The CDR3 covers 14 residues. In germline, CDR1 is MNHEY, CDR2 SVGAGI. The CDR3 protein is CASRGGLGGETQYF. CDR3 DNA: TGTGCCAGCAGGGGGGGACTAGGGGGAGAGACCCAGTACTTC.

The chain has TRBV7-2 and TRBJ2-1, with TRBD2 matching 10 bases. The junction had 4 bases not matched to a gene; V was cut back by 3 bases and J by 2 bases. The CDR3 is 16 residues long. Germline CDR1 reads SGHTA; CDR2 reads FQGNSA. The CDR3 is CASSLLAGETYNEQFF. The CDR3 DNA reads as TGTGCCAGCAGCTTGCTAGCGGGGGAAACCTACAATGAGCAGTTCTTC.

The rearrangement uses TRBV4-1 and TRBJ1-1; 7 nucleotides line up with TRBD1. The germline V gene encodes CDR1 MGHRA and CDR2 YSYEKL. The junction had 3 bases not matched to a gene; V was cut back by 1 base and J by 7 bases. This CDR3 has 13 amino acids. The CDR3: CASSQANRGEAFF. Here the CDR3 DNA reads TGCGCCAGCAGCCAAGCCAACAGGGGTGAAGCTTTCTTT.

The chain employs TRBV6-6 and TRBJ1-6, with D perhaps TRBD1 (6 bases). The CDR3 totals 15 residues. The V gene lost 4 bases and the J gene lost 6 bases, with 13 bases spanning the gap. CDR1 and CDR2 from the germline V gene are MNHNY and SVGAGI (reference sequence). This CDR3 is CASSSEDSLNSPLHF. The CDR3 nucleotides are TGTGCCAGCAGTTCCGAGGACAGTCTTAATTCACCCCTCCACTTT.

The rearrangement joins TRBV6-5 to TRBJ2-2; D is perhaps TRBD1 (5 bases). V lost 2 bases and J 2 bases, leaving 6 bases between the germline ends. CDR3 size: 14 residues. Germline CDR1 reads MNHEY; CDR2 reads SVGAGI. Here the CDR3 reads CASSYTGNTGELFF. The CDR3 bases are TGTGCCAGCAGTTACACAGGAAACACCGGGGAGCTGTTTTTT.

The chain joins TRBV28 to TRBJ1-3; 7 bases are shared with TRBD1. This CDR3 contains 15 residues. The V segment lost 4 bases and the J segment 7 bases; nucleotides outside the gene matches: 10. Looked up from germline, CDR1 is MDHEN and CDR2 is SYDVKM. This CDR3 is CASSWEGTAANTIYF. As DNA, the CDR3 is TGTGCCAGCAGTTGGGAGGGGACAGCAGCTAACACCATATATTTT.

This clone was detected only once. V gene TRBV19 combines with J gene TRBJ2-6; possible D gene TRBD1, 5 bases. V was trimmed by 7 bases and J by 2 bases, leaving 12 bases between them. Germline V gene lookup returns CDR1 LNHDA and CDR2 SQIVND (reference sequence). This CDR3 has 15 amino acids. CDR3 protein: CASTLKGTGANVLTF. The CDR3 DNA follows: TGTGCCAGTACTCTAAAGGGGACTGGGGCCAACGTCCTGACTTTC. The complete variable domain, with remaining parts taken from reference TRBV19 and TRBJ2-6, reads DGGITQSPKYLFRKEGQNVTLSCEQNLNHDAMYWYRQDPGQGLRLIYYSQIVNDFQKGDIAEGYSVSREKKESFPLTVTSAQKNPTAFYLCASTLKGTGANVLTFGAGSRLTVL.

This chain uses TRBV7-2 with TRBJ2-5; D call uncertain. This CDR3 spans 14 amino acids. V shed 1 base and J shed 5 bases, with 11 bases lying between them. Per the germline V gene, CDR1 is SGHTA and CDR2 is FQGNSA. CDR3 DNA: TGTGCCAGCAGCTTAGACAGTCTTCGGGAGACCCAGTACTTC. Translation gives CASSLDSLRETQYF.

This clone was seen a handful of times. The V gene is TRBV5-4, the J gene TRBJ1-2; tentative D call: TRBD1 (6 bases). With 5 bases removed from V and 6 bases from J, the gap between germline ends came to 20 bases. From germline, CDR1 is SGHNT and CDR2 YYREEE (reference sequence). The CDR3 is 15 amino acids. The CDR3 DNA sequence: TGTGCCAGCAGTCTTCAGGTGACAGGAGGGCATGGCTACACCTTC. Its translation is CASSLQVTGGHGYTF.

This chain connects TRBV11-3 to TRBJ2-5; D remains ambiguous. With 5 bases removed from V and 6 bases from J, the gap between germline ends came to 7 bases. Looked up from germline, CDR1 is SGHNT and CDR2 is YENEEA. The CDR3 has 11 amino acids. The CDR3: CASSIQKTQYF. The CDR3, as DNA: TGTGCCAGCAGCATCCAGAAGACCCAGTACTTC. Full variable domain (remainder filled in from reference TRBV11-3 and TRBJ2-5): EAGVVQSPRYKIIEKKQPVAFWCNPISGHNTLYWYLQNLGQGPELLIRYENEEAVDDSQLPKDRFSAERLKGVDSTLKIQPAELGDSAVYLCASSIQKTQYFGPGTRLLVL.